This T cell receptor beta chain was sequenced for a study of T cell responses to AZD1222 COVID-19 vaccine. Overall study results and limits: The donor cohort was predominantly white British with a female majority, and clonal diversity may have been underestimated. Variant regions that are unmutated are reportedly the target of nearly half of spike-specific TCRs. Only after the peak T cell response were repertoires sampled.

With 3 bases removed from V and 6 bases from J, the gap between germline ends came to 5 bases. The CDR3 loop spans 10 amino acids. Germline CDR1 reads GTSNPN; CDR2 reads SVGIG (reference sequence). Investigators merged groups given second doses at roughly 4 or roughly 12 weeks. A remark on this clone: Its antigen remains unknown.

Measured with immunoSEQ multiplex PCR; TCRdb has only the in-frame clones, and not every one. Of approximately 150,000 clones in the sample, 91% were seen once. This specimen was peripheral blood, taken 28 days after the second AZD1222 dose. The TCR comes from an adult who received the AZD1222 COVID-19 vaccine. The chain is built from TRBV30 and TRBJ1-2; no clear D gene. The DNA for the CDR3 is TGTGCCTGGAGGGGCGATGGCTACACCTTC. Its translation: CAWRGDGYTF.